Sequencing of this T cell receptor beta chain was carried out in a study of T cells after yellow fever vaccination. The overall study: Researchers used SMART-Seq v4 Ultra Low Input to prepare fractions that had low cell numbers. The study's findings and limits: Subsequent booster samples again held most clones from primary vaccination (96% CD4, 85% to 90% CD8).

This clonotype has a count of ten or more. Its antigen remains unidentified. TCRdb recomputed calls from the 5' RACE reads with MiXCR, one row per CDR3 protein. Of 70,000 to 80,000 distinct CDR3 sequences in the sample, approximately 7.3% were seen once. J gave up 6 bases and V 0 bases, and 7 bases lay outside the gene matches. The CDR3 runs to 15 residues. The V gene's germline CDR1 is MGHRA and CDR2 YSYEKL. The receptor was isolated from a man between 18 and 35 years old who received the YFV17D yellow fever vaccine. This chain links TRBV4-1 with TRBJ2-5; 7 bases are shared with TRBD2. Here the sequenced sample was CD8+ T cells sorted from PBMCs, taken approximately 11 days after the first yellow fever vaccination. The CDR3 sequence is CASSQDQGGAKTQYF. In DNA, the CDR3 is TGCGCCAGCAGCCAAGATCAGGGAGGGGCGAAGACCCAGTACTTC.